These 7 T cell receptor beta chains came from one sample sequenced in a study of T cell responses to AZD1222 COVID-19 vaccine. The assay was immunoSEQ multiplex PCR, and TCRdb's table has in-frame clones only and misses some. The table lists just over 60,000 clones, roughly three quarters of them singletons. The source was peripheral blood, collected on day 0 of AZD1222 vaccination. The source is an adult in good health.

The chain carries TRBV28 and TRBJ1-5; maybe TRBD1 (5 bases). The length of the CDR3 is 12 residues. Germline lookup yields CDR1 MDHEN and CDR2 SYDVKM. V was clipped by 6 bases and J by 2 bases, with 5 bases between them. The CDR3 DNA follows: TGTGCCAGCAGAGGGGGCAATCAGCCCCAGCATTTT. It codes for CASRGGNQPQHF.

The count of this clone is one. The chain carries TRBV6-5 and TRBJ1-1; D may be TRBD1 (6 bases). V dropped 5 bases and J dropped 4 bases, with 17 bases sitting between them. CDR3 length equals 15 residues. The germline gives CDR1 MNHEY, CDR2 SVGAGI. The CDR3 DNA reads TGTGCCAGCAGTAGCTTATGGGGGGCCGGCACTGAAGCTTTCTTT. Translation: CASSSLWGAGTEAFF.

This clone turned up a few times. The chain has TRBV4-3 and TRBJ2-2; D not certain. Germline assignment: CDR1 LGHNA and CDR2 YSLEER. Trimming shortened V by 1 base and J by 2 bases, and 11 bases separated the two germline ends. The CDR3 consists of 16 residues. The CDR3 DNA is TGCGCCAGCAGCCAAGCGAACGGCCTCAACACCGGGGAGCTGTTTTTT. Its translation: CASSQANGLNTGELFF.

This chain links TRBV18 with TRBJ2-3; unclear D gene. CDR1 and CDR2 from the germline V gene are KGHSH and LQKENI. Between the trimmed V and J ends, which lost 2 bases and 2 bases, there was a span of 11 bases. The CDR3 covers 15 residues. The CDR3 nucleotides read TGTGCCAGCTCACCAAACACAGATTACACAGATACGCAGTATTTT. This codes for CASSPNTDYTDTQYF.

This clone was recorded once. The chain joins TRBV11-2 to TRBJ2-1, with D possibly matching TRBD2 (5 bases). V shed 2 bases and J shed 0 bases, with 11 bases lying between them. The germline CDR1 and CDR2 sequences are SGHAT and FQNNGV. The CDR3 is 16 residues long. The CDR3 DNA reads as TGTGCCAGCAGCTTATGGGTGGGGAGCTCCTACAATGAGCAGTTCTTC. As protein: CASSLWVGSSYNEQFF.

V and J are TRBV20-1 and TRBJ1-1; no clear D. Germline loops: CDR1 DFQATT, CDR2 SNEGSKA (reference sequence). The V end was cut by 0 bases, the J end by 1 base, with 0 bases between. The CDR3 contains 11 residues. The CDR3 nucleotides are TGCAGTGCTAGAGAGAACACTGAAGCTTTCTTT. Residues: CSARENTEAFF.

This chain connects TRBV7-2 to TRBJ1-4, with TRBD1 matching 8 bases. This CDR3 spans 14 amino acids. Germline CDR1 SGHTA, CDR2 FQGNSA. Losses at the gene ends were 2 bases for V and 8 bases for J; bases not matched to a gene: 4. CDR3 nucleotides: TGTGCCAGCAGCTTACAGGGGGCGCGGGAAAAACTGTTTTTT. Translation: CASSLQGAREKLFF.